These T cell receptor beta chains were read from a single sample in a study of Ad26.COV2.S vaccination and SARS-CoV-2 variants. TCRdb's copy holds only in-frame clones and misses some; the assay was immunoSEQ multiplex PCR. The sample shows approximately 300,000 clones, about 86% of them seen only once. The starting material was peripheral blood, obtained in a trial of Ad26.COV2.S vaccine versus placebo. The receptors were gathered from a person aged 18-65 years who received the Ad26.COV2.S COVID-19 vaccine or a placebo. Each CDR3 is given with its conserved first and last residue.

V gene	J gene	CDR3 protein
TRBV7-2	TRBJ2-1	CASSSPRLAGSYNEQFF
TRBV7-3	TRBJ2-3	CASSLFGPGTSTTDTQYF
TRBV5-4	TRBJ1-2	CASSAGRSGYTF
TRBV18	TRBJ2-1	CASSPQGDEQFF
TRBV5-1	TRBJ2-3	CASSLGIDTQYF
TRBV9	TRBJ1-3	CASSVELGAGNTIYF
TRBV6-5	TRBJ1-3	CASSFLRSGNTIYF
TRBV6-2/TRBV6-3	TRBJ1-5	CASSYRQSNQPQHF
TRBV19	TRBJ1-1	CASSRTGARTEAFF
TRBV6-5	TRBJ2-2	CATVRGGQMTGELFF
TRBV3-1/TRBV3-2	TRBJ2-6	CASSLRGGAGANVLTF
TRBV6-2/TRBV6-3	TRBJ2-1	CASSYSSYSYNEQFF
TRBV14	TRBJ2-7	CASSQGSHSYEQYF
TRBV4-1	TRBJ2-3	CASSQYLPGQGADTQYF
TRBV7-2	TRBJ2-5	CASSFRGQETQYF
TRBV4-1	TRBJ1-2	CASSLLTGLYGYTF
TRBV30	TRBJ1-4	CAWRRLAATNEKLFF
TRBV5-1	TRBJ2-3	CASSLRGDTQYF
TRBV19	TRBJ1-5	CASSLGQGNNQPQHF
TRBV7-9	TRBJ2-7	CASSEKGAPQYF
TRBV2	TRBJ1-5	CASSRGQTLSIYNQPQHF
TRBV7-2	TRBJ2-2	CASSAGASGVGELFF
TRBV4-1	TRBJ2-2	CASSPRTANTGELFF
TRBV5-1	TRBJ1-1	CASSPGRQGVEAFF
TRBV6-2/TRBV6-3	TRBJ1-2	CASSSSQAPVYGYTF
TRBV3-1/TRBV3-2	TRBJ1-6	CASSQGAGNSPLHF
TRBV11-2	TRBJ1-4	CASVRDGVGEKLFF
TRBV5-1	TRBJ2-3	CASSLAGQGATDTQYF
TRBV30	TRBJ2-1	CAWSSRLAGNEQFF